The 11 T cell receptor beta chains in this list originate from one sample, sequenced in a study of shared clonotypes between healthy human individuals. Data came from immunoSEQ multiplex PCR; TCRdb stores just in-frame clones and leaves some out. The sample has 1 million to 1.3 million clones, around 82% seen once. Sequenced sample: memory CD4+ T cells from PBMCs. Subset here: CD45RA-negative fraction. Receptors originate from a young man in good health. Some clones in this sample may be carry-over from other donors' samples.

Details on this clone: A read error is likely here: a far larger clone is one base away. V is TRBV7-9 and J is TRBJ2-3; no reliable D call. V was trimmed by 5 bases and J by 2 bases, leaving 2 bases between them. Germline assignment: CDR1 SEHNR and CDR2 FQNEAQ (reference sequence). The CDR3 is made up of 11 amino acids. The CDR3 region has the DNA TGTGCCAGCAGCGCCACAGATACGCAGTATTTT. Translated, it gives CASSATDTQYF.

V gene TRBV19 combines with J gene TRBJ2-7; maybe TRBD2 (5 bases). V was cut by 3 bases and J by 4 bases, with 16 bases left in between. The CDR3 covers 15 residues. The germline CDR1 and CDR2 sequences are LNHDA and SQIVND (reference sequence). The CDR3: CASSISGIFGYEQYF. CDR3 bases: TGTGCCAGTAGTATTTCGGGGATCTTTGGGTACGAGCAGTACTTC.

This CDR3 is CASSALAGGPSGTGELFF. Here the CDR3 DNA reads TGTGCCAGCAGCGCTCTAGCGGGAGGGCCATCGGGGACCGGGGAGCTGTTTTTT. J is TRBJ2-2 and V is TRBV9, with 12 bases identical to TRBD2. Per germline, CDR1 SGDLS and CDR2 YYNGEE. The CDR3 covers 18 residues. The ends lost 3 bases at V and 5 bases at J; junction bases unmatched: 11.

As for this clone: It is likely a read error: a sequence one base away is far more abundant. The chain links TRBV28 to TRBJ1-5; D not certain. The CDR3 has 19 residues. V gave up 2 bases and J gave up 0 bases, with 20 bases separating them. Germline CDR1 and CDR2: MDHEN and SYDVKM. The CDR3 DNA reads as TGTGCCAGCAGTTTAACCCCCCCTGCAGTTTATAATAGCAATCAGCCCCAGCATTTT. Protein product: CASSLTPPAVYNSNQPQHF. Filled out from reference TRBV28 and TRBJ1-5, the complete variable domain reads DVKVTQSSRYLVKRTGEKVFLECVQDMDHENMFWYRQDPGLGLRLIYFSYDVKMKEKGDIPEGYSVSREKKERFSLILESASTNQTSMYLCASSLTPPAVYNSNQPQHFGDGTRLSIL.

The chain couples TRBV6-4 to TRBJ2-2, with a tentative D call TRBD1 (8 bases). The CDR3 extends over 16 amino acids. The V and J ends lost 5 bases and 5 bases respectively, with 18 bases between them. Looked up from germline, CDR1 is MRHNA and CDR2 is SNTAGT. Written as DNA, the CDR3 is TGTGCCAGCAGTACCGGACAGGGAGGGGTGACCGGGGAGCTGTTTTTT. It yields the protein CASSTGQGGVTGELFF.

The chain's CDR3 is CSVGGRFSDYGYTF. The CDR3 DNA is TGCAGCGTCGGTGGACGATTCAGCGACTATGGCTACACCTTC. V gene TRBV29-1 combines with J gene TRBJ1-2; D remains unclear. CDR1 and CDR2 from the germline V gene are SQVTM and ANQGSEA. The CDR3 has 14 residues. V lost 6 bases and J lost 3, with 17 bases in between.

In nucleotides, the CDR3 is TGTGCCAGCAGTTCCCCATCGACAGGGAACTATGGCTACACCTTC. This codes for CASSSPSTGNYGYTF. The chain links TRBV27 to TRBJ1-2; TRBD1 agrees at 7 bases. Unmatched junction bases numbered 7, after V lost 4 bases and J lost 2 bases. The V gene's germline CDR1 is MNHEY and CDR2 SMNVEV (reference sequence). The CDR3 is 15 residues long.

V usage is TRBV7-3 and J usage is TRBJ2-3; 8 nucleotides agree with TRBD2. Germline CDR1 and CDR2: SGHTA and FQGTGA. After removal of 7 bases from V and 4 bases from J, the junction contained 4 bases not matched to a gene. The CDR3 is 13 amino acids. CDR3 amino acids: CASMAGGADTQYF. In nucleotides, the CDR3 is TGTGCCAGCATGGCGGGGGGAGCAGATACGCAGTATTTT.

The V gene is TRBV5-1, the J gene TRBJ1-1; no clear D gene. V was pared by 0 bases and J by 0 bases, with 9 bases between. The CDR3 length is 15 residues. Germline loops: CDR1 SGHRS, CDR2 YFSETQ. The CDR3 bases are TGCGCCAGCAGCTTGGGTCCCGACATGAACACTGAAGCTTTCTTT. Encoded protein: CASSLGPDMNTEAFF.

The chain has TRBV7-9 and TRBJ2-1; 9 bases agree with TRBD1. In germline, CDR1 is SEHNR, CDR2 FQNEAQ (reference sequence). The CDR3 runs to 16 residues. V shed 5 bases and J 3 bases; nucleotides not matched to a gene: 8. CDR3 loop: CASSESGQGNYNEQFF. The DNA for the CDR3 is TGTGCCAGCAGCGAATCGGGACAGGGTAACTACAATGAGCAGTTCTTC.

The chain is built from TRBV2 and TRBJ2-7; D remains unclear. The CDR3 totals 12 residues. Germline values: CDR1 SNHLY, CDR2 FYNNEI. V was clipped by 6 bases and J by 2 bases, with 8 bases between them. The CDR3 DNA sequence: TGTGCCAGCAGCTTCTCAGCCTACGAGCAGTACTTC. Its translation is CASSFSAYEQYF.